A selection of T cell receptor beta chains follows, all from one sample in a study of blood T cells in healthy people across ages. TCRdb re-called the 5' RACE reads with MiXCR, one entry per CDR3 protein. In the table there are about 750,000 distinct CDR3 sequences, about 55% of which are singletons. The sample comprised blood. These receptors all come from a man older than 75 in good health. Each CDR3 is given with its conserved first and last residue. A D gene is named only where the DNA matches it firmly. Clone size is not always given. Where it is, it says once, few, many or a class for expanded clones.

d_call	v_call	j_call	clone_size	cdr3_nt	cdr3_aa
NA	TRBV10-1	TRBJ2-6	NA	TGCGCCAGCAGTGAGTCGGGGACTGGGGCCAACGTCCTGACTTTC	CASSESGTGANVLTF
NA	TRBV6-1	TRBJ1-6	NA	TGTGCCAGCAGTGACCGATGGGACCCTTTTTCACCCCTCCACTTT	CASSDRWDPFSPLHF
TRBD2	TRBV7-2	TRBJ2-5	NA	TGTGCCAGCAGCTTAGTGCCTAGCGGGGGGCAAGAGACCCAGTACTTC	CASSLVPSGGQETQYF
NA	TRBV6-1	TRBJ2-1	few	TGTGCCAGCAGTGAGAGGCCTCTCTCCTACAATGAGCAGTTCTTC	CASSERPLSYNEQFF
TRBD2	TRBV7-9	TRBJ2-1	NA	TGTGCCAGCACCCTGGCGGGAGGAGGAGAGCAGTTCTTC	CASTLAGGGEQFF
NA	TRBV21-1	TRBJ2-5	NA	TGTGCCAGCAGCAAAAGGACACAAGAGACCCAGTACTTC	CASSKRTQETQYF
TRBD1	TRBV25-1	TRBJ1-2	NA	TGTGCCAGCAGTGACGCCCTTGGGGACAGCCGTGGCTACACCTTC	CASSDALGDSRGYTF
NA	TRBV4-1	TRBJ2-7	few	TGCGCCAGCAGCCTCCTTCTAGCGCCTTCCTACGAGCAGTACTTC	CASSLLLAPSYEQYF
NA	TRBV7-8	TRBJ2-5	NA	TGTGCCAGCAGGACTCTGGGGGGCAATGAGCAGTACTTC	CASRTLGGNEQYF
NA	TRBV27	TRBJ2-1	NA	TGTGCCAGCTCCCGAGGTGGTAGCGTCTACAATGAGCAGTTCTTC	CASSRGGSVYNEQFF
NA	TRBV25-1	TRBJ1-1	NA	TGTGCCAGCAGTGAGGGACGAGGAGCTTTCTTT	CASSEGRGAFF
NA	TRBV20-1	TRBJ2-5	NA	TGCAGTGCCCCAAGGGCAGGGATGGTCGTCGAGACCCAGTACTTC	CSAPRAGMVVETQYF
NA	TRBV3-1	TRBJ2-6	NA	TGTGCCAGCAGCCGCACTACAATAAGGGGGGTCTCTGGGGCCAACGTCCTGACTTTC	CASSRTTIRGVSGANVLTF
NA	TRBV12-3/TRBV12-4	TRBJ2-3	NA	TGTGCCAGCAGTTCCTCAACCGGGATAAACGCGTATTTT	CASSSSTGINAYF
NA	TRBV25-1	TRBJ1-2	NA	TGTGCCAGCAGTGAAGGGCTAGGGACACTCTATGGCTACACCTTC	CASSEGLGTLYGYTF
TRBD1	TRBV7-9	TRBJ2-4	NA	TGTGCCAGCAGCCCGGACAGGGAAAACATTCAGTACTTC	CASSPDRENIQYF
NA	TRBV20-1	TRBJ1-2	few	TGCAGTGGGTTGGCAGGAGACGACAGACCTAACTATGGCTACACCTTC	CSGLAGDDRPNYGYTF
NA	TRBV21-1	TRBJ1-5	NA	TGTGCCAGCAGCCCCACGGCCAATCAGCCCCAGCATTTT	CASSPTANQPQHF
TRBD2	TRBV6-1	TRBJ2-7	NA	TGTGCCAGCAGTGAAGGAGCGGGAAGTTCCTACGAGCAGTACTTC	CASSEGAGSSYEQYF
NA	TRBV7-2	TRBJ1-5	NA	TGTGCCAGCAGCTTAGGGAGCAGGAATAGCAATCAGCCCCAGCATTTT	CASSLGSRNSNQPQHF
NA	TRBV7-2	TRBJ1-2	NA	TGTGCCAGCAGCCCCAAAGGGGGAAACTATGGCTACACCTTC	CASSPKGGNYGYTF
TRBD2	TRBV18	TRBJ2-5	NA	TGTGCCAGCTCACCAGGCGGGACTAACACAATGGAGCAGTACTTC	CASSPGGTNTMEQYF
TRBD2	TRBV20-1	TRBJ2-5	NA	TGCAGTGCTAGAGCCCAGACTAGCGGGAGTAGAAAGACCCAGTACTTC	CSARAQTSGSRKTQYF
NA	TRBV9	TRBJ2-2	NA	TGTGCCAGCAGCGTAGTTCCGACCGGGGAGCTGTTTTTT	CASSVVPTGELFF
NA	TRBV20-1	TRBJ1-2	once	TGCAGTGCTAGAGGCTCGGGGGAGTACTATGGCTACACCTTC	CSARGSGEYYGYTF
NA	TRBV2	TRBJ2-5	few	TGTGCCAGCGCTCTGTCTGAGACCCAGTACTTC	CASALSETQYF
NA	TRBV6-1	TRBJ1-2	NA	TGTGCCGCCAGGGACGGATCTATCTATGGCTACACCTTC	CAARDGSIYGYTF
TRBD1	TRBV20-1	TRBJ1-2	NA	TGCAGTGCTGACTTTGGACAGGGGGCACTGGGTGGCTACACCTTC	CSADFGQGALGGYTF
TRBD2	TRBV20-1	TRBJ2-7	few	TGCAGTAAACTCGTAGCGGGCCGCTCCTACGAGCAGTACTTC	CSKLVAGRSYEQYF
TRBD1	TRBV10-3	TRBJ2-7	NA	TGTGCCATCAGTGCCGGGACAGGAAGCTCCTACGAGCAGTACTTC	CAISAGTGSSYEQYF
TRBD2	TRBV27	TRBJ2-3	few	TGTGCCAGCAGCCCAGTAGCGGGAAAACCCGCAGATACGCAGTATTTT	CASSPVAGKPADTQYF
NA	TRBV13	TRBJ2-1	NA	TGTGCCAGCAGCAAAGTTAAAAATGAGCAGTTCTTC	CASSKVKNEQFF
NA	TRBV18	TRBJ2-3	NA	TGTGCCAGCTCACAACAGGCCGATACGCAGTATTTT	CASSQQADTQYF
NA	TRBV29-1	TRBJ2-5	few	TGCAGCGTTGTCTTCAGGGGAGAGACCCAGTACTTC	CSVVFRGETQYF
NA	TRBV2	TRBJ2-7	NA	TGTGCCAGCGCCCCCGCTATCTACGAGCAGTACTTC	CASAPAIYEQYF